This T cell receptor (beta chain) came from a study of T cell responses to AZD1222 COVID-19 vaccine. Study-level points and caveats: AZD1222 recipients seropositive at baseline numbered only six or seven. It was only after the peak T cell response that any repertoires were sampled. Donors were mostly white British, more females; clonal diversity possibly underestimated.

The CDR3 runs to 16 residues. Germline CDR1 is MDHEN and CDR2 is SYDVKM. Trimming left V 7 bases short and J 3 bases short, with 22 bases between. Regarding this clone: Its antigen is not known.

Generated by immunoSEQ multiplex PCR, the TCRdb table keeps only in-frame clones and is missing some. The sample has some 120,000 clones, approximately 90% seen once. This sample comprised peripheral blood, obtained 28 days after the second dose of the MenACWY control vaccine. The chain uses TRBV28 and TRBJ2-7, with D tentatively TRBD2 (7 bases). The origin of this receptor is an adult who received the MenACWY meningococcal vaccine as a control. The CDR3 DNA sequence: TGTGCCAGCACCCCAGTGGGGGGGCCCTTGGGCTACGAGCAGTACTTC. Its translation is CASTPVGGPLGYEQYF. Based on the CDR3 plus reference TRBV28 and TRBJ2-7, the full variable domain is DVKVTQSSRYLVKRTGEKVFLECVQDMDHENMFWYRQDPGLGLRLIYFSYDVKMKEKGDIPEGYSVSREKKERFSLILESASTNQTSMYLCASTPVGGPLGYEQYFGPGTRLTVT.